Listed here are 16 T cell receptor beta chains from one sample, sequenced in a study of blood T cell repertoires in COVID-19. The assay was immunoSEQ multiplex PCR, and TCRdb's table has in-frame clones only and misses some. The repertoire includes some 380,000 clones, 88% of them detected once, and around 2% sits in the top ten. Sequenced input: PBMCs or T cells enriched from blood (not recorded which). Receptors were obtained from a woman between 40 and 50 years old with acute COVID-19.

This clone was counted between two and nine times. The rearrangement links TRBV7-8 to TRBJ1-1, with 8 bases identical to TRBD1. CDR1 is SGHVS and CDR2 is FQNEAQ in the germline V gene. Germline trimming cut 3 bases from V and 0 bases from J; bases unmatched to any gene: 0. The CDR3 totals 14 residues. This chain's CDR3 is CASSLDRVNTEAFF. In DNA form, the CDR3 reads TGTGCCAGCAGCTTGGACAGGGTGAACACTGAAGCTTTCTTT.

The chain couples TRBV5-1 to TRBJ2-3; TRBD1 is a possible D gene (6 bases). The CDR3 spans 14 residues. Per germline, CDR1 SGHRS and CDR2 YFSETQ. V lost 2 bases, J lost 4 bases, and 11 bases lay in between. CDR3 bases: TGCGCCAGCAGCTTACCACAGGGATCAGATACGCAGTATTTT. Translating gives CASSLPQGSDTQYF.

The V and J genes are TRBV18 and TRBJ1-1; unclear D gene. Trimming pared 3 bases from V and 1 base from J, leaving 12 bases between. Germline V gene data show CDR1 as KGHSH and CDR2 as LQKENI. The CDR3 contains 15 residues. This chain's CDR3 is CASSPIGLTNTEAFF. The CDR3 DNA sequence: TGTGCCAGCTCACCGATTGGACTAACGAACACTGAAGCTTTCTTT.

The chain employs TRBV10-2 and TRBJ1-2; TRBD1 agrees at 7 bases. The germline CDR1 and CDR2 sequences are WSHSY and SAAADI. Trimming cost V 10 bases and J 7 bases; bases outside gene matches: 15. This CDR3 has 14 amino acids. The CDR3 region is CATTSQGVIGGYTF. The CDR3 DNA is TGCGCCACCACCTCCCAGGGGGTAATTGGTGGCTACACCTTC.

This clone was detected many times. The genes are TRBV4-1 and TRBJ2-3; 11 bases are a match to TRBD2. Trimming removed 4 bases from V and 3 bases from J; junction bases left unmatched: 15. Germline CDR1 MGHRA, CDR2 YSYEKL. This CDR3 comprises 19 residues. CDR3 nucleotide sequence: TGCGCCAGCAGCCCCGGACAGGCGAATCGACTAGCGGGAACAGATACGCAGTATTTT. It is translated as CASSPGQANRLAGTDTQYF.

The CDR3 DNA is TGTGCCAGCAGCCATATCTCAGGGATCGATGAAAAACTGTTTTTT. Protein: CASSHISGIDEKLFF. V usage is TRBV4-2 and J usage is TRBJ1-4, with a tentative D call TRBD1 (5 bases). The germline V gene has CDR1 LGHNA and CDR2 YNFKEQ. The ends were cut back, 3 bases at V and 6 bases at J, with 14 bases in the middle. The CDR3 loop spans 15 amino acids.

This clone turned up a few times. The V call is TRBV29-1, the J call TRBJ1-3; 7 bases fit TRBD1. V gave up 4 bases and J gave up 0 bases; unmatched junction bases: 6. Germline V gene data show CDR1 as SQVTM and CDR2 as ANQGSEA. This CDR3 is built from 15 residues. CDR3 sequence (DNA): TGCAGCGTTGGAGAAGGGGGCTTCTCTGGAAACACCATATATTTT. It translates to CSVGEGGFSGNTIYF.

The rearrangement uses TRBV27 and TRBJ2-3; unclear D gene. The CDR3 extends over 11 amino acids. Germline CDR1 MNHEY, CDR2 SMNVEV (reference sequence). V lost 6 bases to trimming and J lost 6 bases, with 7 bases between them. The CDR3 DNA follows: TGTGCCAGCAGAGCCTTTGATACGCAGTATTTT. Translating it yields CASRAFDTQYF.

J is TRBJ1-6 and V is TRBV19; D is perhaps TRBD1 (6 bases). V was cut by 5 bases and J by 7 bases, with 18 bases left in between. This CDR3 contains 16 residues. Per the germline V gene, CDR1 is LNHDA and CDR2 is SQIVND (reference sequence). Written as DNA, the CDR3 is TGTGCCAGTAGTCAATGGGGCAGGGGTGGCAATTCACCCCTCCACTTT. Protein: CASSQWGRGGNSPLHF.

The chain recombines TRBV19 with TRBJ2-1; 7 bases are shared with TRBD2. From germline, CDR1 is LNHDA and CDR2 SQIVND (reference sequence). The CDR3 consists of 17 residues. V shed 8 bases and J 9 bases; nucleotides not matched to a gene: 22. CDR3 DNA sequence: TGTGCCAGTCTTGCCGGGACTACCGGGACGCGGTTGGGTGAGCAGTTCTTC. This encodes CASLAGTTGTRLGEQFF.

V gene TRBV14 combines with J gene TRBJ1-1; D uncertain. V was clipped by 3 bases and J by 0 bases, with 11 bases between them. Germline CDR1 reads SGHDN; CDR2 reads FVKESK. The CDR3 length is 15 residues. CDR3 sequence reads: CASSHAYRLNTEAFF. CDR3 nucleotides: TGTGCCAGCAGCCATGCTTACAGACTGAACACTGAAGCTTTCTTT. Using reference TRBV14 and TRBJ1-1 for the parts outside the CDR3, the full variable domain is EAGVTQFPSHSVIEKGQTVTLRCDPISGHDNLYWYRRVMGKEIKFLLHFVKESKQDESGMPNNRFLAERTGGTYSTLKVQPAELEDSGVYFCASSHAYRLNTEAFFGQGTRLTVV.

The chain links TRBV5-1 to TRBJ1-5, with D perhaps matching TRBD1 (6 bases). V shed 5 bases and J shed 9 bases, with 15 bases lying between them. This CDR3 region has 13 residues. Germline CDR1 reads SGHRS; CDR2 reads YFSETQ. In nucleotides, the CDR3 is TGCGCCAGCAGACCTTCGGACAGCATGCCCCAGCATTTT. The encoded protein is CASRPSDSMPQHF.

The table lists this clone with a count of one. V is TRBV7-9 and J is TRBJ2-3, with 7 bases lining up with TRBD1. With V trimmed by 5 bases and J by 8 bases, 16 bases remained unmatched. The CDR3 has 16 residues. From germline, CDR1 is SEHNR and CDR2 FQNEAQ (reference sequence). The CDR3 bases are TGTGCCAGCAGCAACCGGGACAGCGGCCCGGTAGGTACGCAGTATTTT. This sequence encodes CASSNRDSGPVGTQYF.

The rearrangement links TRBV12-5 to TRBJ2-3; TRBD1 agrees at 9 bases. Germline assignment: CDR1 LGHNT and CDR2 FRNRAP. The CDR3 sequence is 16 residues long. V shed 2 bases, J shed 6 bases, and the junction held 9 bases outside the gene matches. The CDR3, as DNA: TGTGCTAGTGGTTTGCTACTATCGACAGGGGGGGATACGCAGTATTTT. It translates to CASGLLLSTGGDTQYF.

Comment on this clone: Other DNA variants within this sample encode the same CDR3. The rearrangement uses TRBV5-1 and TRBJ1-1; D call uncertain. The CDR3 contains 14 residues. The ends were cut back, 3 bases at V and 2 bases at J, with 11 bases in the middle. Per the germline V gene, CDR1 is SGHRS and CDR2 is YFSETQ. The CDR3 reads CASSSGPGNTEAFF. The CDR3 region has the DNA TGCGCCAGCAGCTCTGGACCGGGAAACACTGAAGCTTTCTTT.

The chain combines TRBV6-5 with TRBJ2-1; TRBD1 is a possible D gene (6 bases). Per germline, CDR1 MNHEY and CDR2 SVGAGI. The CDR3 has 13 residues. Trimming removed 10 bases at V and 0 bases at J, with 10 bases between. This chain's CDR3 is CATLRGSYNEQFF. The CDR3 DNA follows: TGTGCCACCCTCAGGGGCTCCTACAATGAGCAGTTCTTC.